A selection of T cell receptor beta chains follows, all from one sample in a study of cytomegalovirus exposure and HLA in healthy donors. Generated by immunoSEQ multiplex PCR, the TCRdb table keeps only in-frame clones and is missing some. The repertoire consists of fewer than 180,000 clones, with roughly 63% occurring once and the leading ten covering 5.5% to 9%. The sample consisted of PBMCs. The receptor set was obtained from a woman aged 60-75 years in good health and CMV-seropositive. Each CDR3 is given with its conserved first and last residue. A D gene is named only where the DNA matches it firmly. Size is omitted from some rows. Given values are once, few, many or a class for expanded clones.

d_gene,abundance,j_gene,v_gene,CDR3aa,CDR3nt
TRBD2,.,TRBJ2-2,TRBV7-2,CASSGEGRAGELFF,TGTGCCAGCAGCGGGGAGGGGAGGGCCGGGGAGCTGTTTTTT
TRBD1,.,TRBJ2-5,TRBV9,CASSGGGQGGWETQYF,TGTGCCAGCAGCGGAGGGGGACAGGGAGGGTGGGAGACCCAGTACTTC
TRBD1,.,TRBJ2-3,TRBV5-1,CASSSLNRGADTQYF,TGCGCCAGCAGCTCCTTGAACAGGGGCGCAGATACGCAGTATTTT
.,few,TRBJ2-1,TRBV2,CASSALVGSNEQFF,TGTGCCAGCAGTGCACTAGTTGGGAGTAATGAGCAGTTCTTC
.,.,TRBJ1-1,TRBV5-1,CASSPGQGWGTEAFF,TGCGCCAGCAGCCCGGGGCAGGGGTGGGGCACTGAAGCTTTCTTT
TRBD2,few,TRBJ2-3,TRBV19,CASSLGLAGVEDTQYF,TGTGCCAGTAGCCTAGGACTAGCGGGAGTGGAAGATACGCAGTATTTT
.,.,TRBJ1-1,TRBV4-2,CASSQPPTEFGTEAFF,TGTGCCAGCAGCCAACCGCCGACAGAGTTCGGGACTGAAGCTTTCTTT
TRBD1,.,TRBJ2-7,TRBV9,CASSVEGTGGDEQYF,TGTGCCAGCAGCGTAGAGGGGACAGGGGGTGACGAGCAGTACTTC
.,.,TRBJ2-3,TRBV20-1,CSARYTDTQYF,TGCAGTGCTAGATACACAGATACGCAGTATTTT
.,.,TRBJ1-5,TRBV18,CASSPSRNQPQHF,TGTGCCAGCTCACCAAGCAGGAATCAGCCCCAGCATTTT
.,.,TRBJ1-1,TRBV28,CASSRWSGGWDAFF,TGTGCCAGCAGCAGATGGAGTGGGGGCTGGGATGCTTTCTTT
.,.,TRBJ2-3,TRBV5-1,CASSSGASAGTDTQYF,TGCGCCAGCAGCTCCGGAGCCTCTGCTGGCACAGATACGCAGTATTTT
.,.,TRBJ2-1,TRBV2,CAGGQSLGNEQFF,TGTGCCGGTGGACAGTCCCTGGGCAATGAGCAGTTCTTC
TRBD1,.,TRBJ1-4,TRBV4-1,CASSHADRENEKLFF,TGCGCCAGCAGCCATGCAGACAGGGAAAATGAAAAACTGTTTTTT
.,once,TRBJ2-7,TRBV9,CASSVGGQSYEQYF,TGTGCCAGCAGCGTAGGAGGACAATCCTACGAGCAGTACTTC